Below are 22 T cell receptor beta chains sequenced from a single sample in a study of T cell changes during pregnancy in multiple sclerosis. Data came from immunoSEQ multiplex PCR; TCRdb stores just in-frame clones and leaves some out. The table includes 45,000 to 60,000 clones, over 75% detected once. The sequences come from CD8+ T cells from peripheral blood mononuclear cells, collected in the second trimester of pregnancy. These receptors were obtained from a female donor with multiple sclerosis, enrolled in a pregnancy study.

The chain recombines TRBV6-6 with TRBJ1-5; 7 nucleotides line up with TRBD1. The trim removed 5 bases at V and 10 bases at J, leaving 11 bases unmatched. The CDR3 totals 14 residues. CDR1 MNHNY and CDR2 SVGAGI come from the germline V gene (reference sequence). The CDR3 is CASSRDSAGYPQHF. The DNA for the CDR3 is TGTGCCAGCAGTCGGGACAGTGCGGGGTATCCCCAGCATTTT.

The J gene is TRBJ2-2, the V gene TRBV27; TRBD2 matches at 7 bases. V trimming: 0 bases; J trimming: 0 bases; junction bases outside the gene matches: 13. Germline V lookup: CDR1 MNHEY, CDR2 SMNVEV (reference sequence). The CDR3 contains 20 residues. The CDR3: CASSLSSLSAGRANTGELFF. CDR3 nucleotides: TGTGCCAGCAGTTTATCGTCCCTCTCCGCGGGGAGGGCGAACACCGGGGAGCTGTTTTTT.

For the CDR3, the DNA is TGCGCCAGCAGCCAAGTCCCAGGACAGAGCCTCGGAGATACGCAGTATTTT. Residues: CASSQVPGQSLGDTQYF. This chain joins TRBV4-1 and TRBJ2-3, with TRBD1 as a possible D gene (6 bases). This CDR3 is 17 amino acids long. The V gene lost 1 base and the J gene lost 5 bases, with 19 bases spanning the gap. CDR1 MGHRA and CDR2 YSYEKL come from the germline V gene.

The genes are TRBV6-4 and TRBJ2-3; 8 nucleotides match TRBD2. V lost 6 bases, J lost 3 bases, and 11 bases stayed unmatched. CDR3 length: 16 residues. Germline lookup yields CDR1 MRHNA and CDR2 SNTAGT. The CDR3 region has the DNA TGTGCCAGCAGATCCCGGGGGGGCCTTGAAACAGATACGCAGTATTTT. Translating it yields CASRSRGGLETDTQYF.

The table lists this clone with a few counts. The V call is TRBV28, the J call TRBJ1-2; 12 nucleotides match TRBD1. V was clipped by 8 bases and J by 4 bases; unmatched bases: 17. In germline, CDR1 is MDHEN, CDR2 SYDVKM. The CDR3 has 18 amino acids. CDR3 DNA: TGTGCCAGCGGAACCGGGACAGGGGGCCACATTTATACCTATGGCTACACCTTC. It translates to CASGTGTGGHIYTYGYTF.

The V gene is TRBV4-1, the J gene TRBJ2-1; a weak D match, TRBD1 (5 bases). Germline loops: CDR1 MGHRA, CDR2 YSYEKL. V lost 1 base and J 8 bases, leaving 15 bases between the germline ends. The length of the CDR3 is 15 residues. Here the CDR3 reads CASSQVIGPRDEQFF. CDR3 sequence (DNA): TGCGCCAGCAGCCAAGTGATAGGACCCAGGGATGAGCAGTTCTTC.

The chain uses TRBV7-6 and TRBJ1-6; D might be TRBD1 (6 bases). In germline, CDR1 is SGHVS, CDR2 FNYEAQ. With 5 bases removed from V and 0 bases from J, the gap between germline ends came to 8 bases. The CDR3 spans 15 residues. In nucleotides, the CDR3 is TGTGCCAGCAGCAAGGACAGCTCCTATAATTCACCCCTCCACTTT. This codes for CASSKDSSYNSPLHF.

The DNA for the CDR3 is TGTGCCAGCAGCCAAGGGACTAGCGGGAGGTTGAGCTCCTACAATGAGCAGTTCTTC. This gives the protein CASSQGTSGRLSSYNEQFF. V usage is TRBV4-2 and J usage is TRBJ2-1; 14 bases line up with TRBD2. CDR1 is LGHNA, CDR2 YNFKEQ, per germline. CDR3 length: 19 amino acids. After removal of 1 base from V and 0 bases from J, the junction contained 5 bases not matched to a gene.

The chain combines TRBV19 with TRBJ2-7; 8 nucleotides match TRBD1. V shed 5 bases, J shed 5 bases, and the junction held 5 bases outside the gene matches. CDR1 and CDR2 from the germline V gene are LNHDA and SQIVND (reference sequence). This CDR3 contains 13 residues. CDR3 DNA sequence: TGTGCCAGTAGTCACGGACAGGGTGACGAGCAGTACTTC. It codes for CASSHGQGDEQYF.

CDR3 residues: CASSGTVFGNTEAFF. The CDR3 region has the DNA TGTGCCAGCTCCGGGACAGTCTTTGGAAACACTGAAGCTTTCTTT. V and J are TRBV18 and TRBJ1-1; the match to TRBD1 covers 7 bases. V lost 6 bases and J lost 2; bases outside the gene matches: 9. Germline values: CDR1 KGHSH, CDR2 LQKENI. CDR3 length: 15 residues.

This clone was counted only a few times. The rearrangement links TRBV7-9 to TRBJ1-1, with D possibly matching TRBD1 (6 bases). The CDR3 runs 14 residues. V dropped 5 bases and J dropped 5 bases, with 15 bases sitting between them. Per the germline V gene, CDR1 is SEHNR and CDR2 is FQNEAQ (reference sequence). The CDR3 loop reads CASSRGGFGTEAFF. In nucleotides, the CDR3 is TGTGCCAGCAGCCGAGGGGGTTTTGGGACTGAAGCTTTCTTT.

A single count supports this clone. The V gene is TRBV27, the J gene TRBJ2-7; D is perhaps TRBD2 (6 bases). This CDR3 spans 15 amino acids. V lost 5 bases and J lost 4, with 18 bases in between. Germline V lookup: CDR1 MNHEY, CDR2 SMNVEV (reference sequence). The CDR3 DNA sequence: TGTGCCAGCAGTCGCGGGACGGCCATCCCTTACGAGCAGTACTTC. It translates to CASSRGTAIPYEQYF.

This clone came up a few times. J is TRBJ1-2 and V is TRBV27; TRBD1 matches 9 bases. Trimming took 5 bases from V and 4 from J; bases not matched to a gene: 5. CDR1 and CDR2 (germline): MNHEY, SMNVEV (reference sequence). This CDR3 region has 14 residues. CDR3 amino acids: CASSMGQGIYGYTF. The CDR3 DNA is TGTGCCAGCAGTATGGGACAGGGCATCTATGGCTACACCTTC.

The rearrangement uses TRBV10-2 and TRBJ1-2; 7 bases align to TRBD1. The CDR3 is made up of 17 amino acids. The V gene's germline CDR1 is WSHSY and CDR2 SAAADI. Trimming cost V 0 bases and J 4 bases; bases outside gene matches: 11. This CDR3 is CASSESFRQGWGYGYTF. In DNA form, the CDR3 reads TGCGCCAGCAGTGAGTCCTTTAGACAGGGCTGGGGCTATGGCTACACCTTC.

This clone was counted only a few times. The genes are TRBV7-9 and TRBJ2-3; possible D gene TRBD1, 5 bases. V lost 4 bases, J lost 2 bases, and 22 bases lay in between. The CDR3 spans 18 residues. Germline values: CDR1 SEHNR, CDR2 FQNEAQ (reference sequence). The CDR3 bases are TGTGCCAGCAGCTCCGCCGCGGTACCCAGGGTGATCACAGATACGCAGTATTTT. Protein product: CASSSAAVPRVITDTQYF.

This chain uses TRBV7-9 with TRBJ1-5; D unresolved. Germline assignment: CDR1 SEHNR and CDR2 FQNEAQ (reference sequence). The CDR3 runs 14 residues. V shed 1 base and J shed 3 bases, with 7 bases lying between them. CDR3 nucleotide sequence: TGTGCCAGCAGCTTAGAGAGCTACAATCAGCCCCAGCATTTT. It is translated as CASSLESYNQPQHF.

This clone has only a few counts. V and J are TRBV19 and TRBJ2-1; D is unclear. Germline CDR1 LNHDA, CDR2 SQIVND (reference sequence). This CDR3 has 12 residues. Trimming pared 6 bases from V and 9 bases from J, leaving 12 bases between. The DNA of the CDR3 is TGTGCCAGTAGCGACACCGACGGTGAGCAGTTCTTC. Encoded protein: CASSDTDGEQFF.

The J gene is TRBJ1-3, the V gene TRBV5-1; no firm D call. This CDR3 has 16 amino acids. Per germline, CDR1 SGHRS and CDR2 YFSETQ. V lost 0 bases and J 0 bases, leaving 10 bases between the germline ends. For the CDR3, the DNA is TGCGCCAGCAGCTTGGGACCAGCGAACTCTGGAAACACCATATATTTT. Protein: CASSLGPANSGNTIYF.

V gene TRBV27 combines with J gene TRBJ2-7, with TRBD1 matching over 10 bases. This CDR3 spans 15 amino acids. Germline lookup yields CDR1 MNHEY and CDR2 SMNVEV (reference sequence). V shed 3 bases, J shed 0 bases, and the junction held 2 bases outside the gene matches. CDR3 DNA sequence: TGTGCCAGCAGTTTGGACAGGGGGACCTCCTACGAGCAGTACTTC. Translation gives CASSLDRGTSYEQYF.

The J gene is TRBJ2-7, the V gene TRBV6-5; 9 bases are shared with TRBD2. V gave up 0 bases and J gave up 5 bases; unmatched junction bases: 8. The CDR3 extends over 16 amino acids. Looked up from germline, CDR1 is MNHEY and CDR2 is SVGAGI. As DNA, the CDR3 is TGTGCCAGCAGTTACTCGAGTCTAGCGGGGTTCGACGAGCAGTACTTC. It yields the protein CASSYSSLAGFDEQYF.

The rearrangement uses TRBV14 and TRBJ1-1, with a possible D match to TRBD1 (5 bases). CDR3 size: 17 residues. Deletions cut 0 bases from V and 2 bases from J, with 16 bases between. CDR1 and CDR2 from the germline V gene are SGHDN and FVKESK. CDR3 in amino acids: CASSQDTQGRRNTEAFF. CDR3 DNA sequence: TGTGCCAGCAGCCAAGATACCCAGGGCCGAAGAAACACTGAAGCTTTCTTT.

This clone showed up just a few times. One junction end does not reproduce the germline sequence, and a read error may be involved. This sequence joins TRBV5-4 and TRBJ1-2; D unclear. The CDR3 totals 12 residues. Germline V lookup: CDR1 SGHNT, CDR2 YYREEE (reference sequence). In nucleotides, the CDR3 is TGTGCCAGCAGCTTGGACAGCCTAAGACGTTTCTTC. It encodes CASSLDSLRRFF.